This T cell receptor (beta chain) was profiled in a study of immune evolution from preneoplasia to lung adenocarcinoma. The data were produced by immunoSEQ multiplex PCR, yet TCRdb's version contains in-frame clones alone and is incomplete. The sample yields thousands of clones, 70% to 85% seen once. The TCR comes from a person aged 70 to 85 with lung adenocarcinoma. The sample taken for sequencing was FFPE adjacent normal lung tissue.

The CDR3 loop reads CASSPGPNTEAFF. DNA of the CDR3: TGTGCCAGCAGCCCAGGACCGAACACTGAAGCTTTCTTT. The chain uses TRBV5-6 and TRBJ1-1; D not certain. V was trimmed by 4 bases and J by 1 base, leaving 8 bases between them. Germline loops: CDR1 SGHDT, CDR2 YYEEEE. This CDR3 contains 13 residues.